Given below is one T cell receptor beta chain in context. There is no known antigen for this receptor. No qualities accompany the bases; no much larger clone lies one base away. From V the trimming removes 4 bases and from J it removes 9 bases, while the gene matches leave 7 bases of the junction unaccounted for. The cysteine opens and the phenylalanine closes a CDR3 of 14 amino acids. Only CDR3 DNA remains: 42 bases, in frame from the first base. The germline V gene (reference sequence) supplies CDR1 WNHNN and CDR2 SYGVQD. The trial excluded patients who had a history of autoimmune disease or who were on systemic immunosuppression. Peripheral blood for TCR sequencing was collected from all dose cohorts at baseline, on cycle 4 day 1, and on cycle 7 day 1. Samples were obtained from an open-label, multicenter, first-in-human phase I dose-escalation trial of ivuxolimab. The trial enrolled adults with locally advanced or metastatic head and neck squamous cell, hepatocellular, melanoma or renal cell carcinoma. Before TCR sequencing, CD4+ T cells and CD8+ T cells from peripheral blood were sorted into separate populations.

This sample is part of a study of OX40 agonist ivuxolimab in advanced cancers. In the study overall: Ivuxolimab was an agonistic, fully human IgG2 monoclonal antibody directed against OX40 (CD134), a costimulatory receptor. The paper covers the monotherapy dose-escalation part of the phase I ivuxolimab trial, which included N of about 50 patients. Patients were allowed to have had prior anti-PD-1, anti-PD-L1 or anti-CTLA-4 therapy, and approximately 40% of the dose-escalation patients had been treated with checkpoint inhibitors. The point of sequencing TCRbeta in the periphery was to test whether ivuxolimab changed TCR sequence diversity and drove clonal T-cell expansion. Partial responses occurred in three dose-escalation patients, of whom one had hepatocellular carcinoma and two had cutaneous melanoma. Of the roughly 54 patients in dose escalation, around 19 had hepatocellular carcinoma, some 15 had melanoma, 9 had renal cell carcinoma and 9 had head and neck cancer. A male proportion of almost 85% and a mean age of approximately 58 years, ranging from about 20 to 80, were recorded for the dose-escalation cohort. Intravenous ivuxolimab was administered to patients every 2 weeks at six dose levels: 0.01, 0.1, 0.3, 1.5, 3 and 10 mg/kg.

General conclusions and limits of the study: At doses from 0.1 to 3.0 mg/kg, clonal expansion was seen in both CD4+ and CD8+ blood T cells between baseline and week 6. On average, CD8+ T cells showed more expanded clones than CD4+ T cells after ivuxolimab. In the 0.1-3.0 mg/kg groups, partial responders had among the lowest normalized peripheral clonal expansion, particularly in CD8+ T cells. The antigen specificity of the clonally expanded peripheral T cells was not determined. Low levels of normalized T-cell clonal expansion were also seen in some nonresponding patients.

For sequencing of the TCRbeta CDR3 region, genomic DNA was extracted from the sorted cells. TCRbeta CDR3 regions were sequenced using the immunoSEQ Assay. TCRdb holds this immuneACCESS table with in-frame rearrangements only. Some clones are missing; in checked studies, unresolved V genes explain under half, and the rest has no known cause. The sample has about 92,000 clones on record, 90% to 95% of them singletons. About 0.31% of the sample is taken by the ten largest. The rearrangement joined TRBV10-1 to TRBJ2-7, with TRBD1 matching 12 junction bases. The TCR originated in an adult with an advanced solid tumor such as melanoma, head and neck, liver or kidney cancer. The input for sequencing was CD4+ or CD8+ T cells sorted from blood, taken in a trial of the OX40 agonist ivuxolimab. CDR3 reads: CASSAGTGGKVQYF. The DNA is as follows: TGCGCCAGCAGTGCCGGGACAGGGGGCAAGGTGCAGTACTTC.